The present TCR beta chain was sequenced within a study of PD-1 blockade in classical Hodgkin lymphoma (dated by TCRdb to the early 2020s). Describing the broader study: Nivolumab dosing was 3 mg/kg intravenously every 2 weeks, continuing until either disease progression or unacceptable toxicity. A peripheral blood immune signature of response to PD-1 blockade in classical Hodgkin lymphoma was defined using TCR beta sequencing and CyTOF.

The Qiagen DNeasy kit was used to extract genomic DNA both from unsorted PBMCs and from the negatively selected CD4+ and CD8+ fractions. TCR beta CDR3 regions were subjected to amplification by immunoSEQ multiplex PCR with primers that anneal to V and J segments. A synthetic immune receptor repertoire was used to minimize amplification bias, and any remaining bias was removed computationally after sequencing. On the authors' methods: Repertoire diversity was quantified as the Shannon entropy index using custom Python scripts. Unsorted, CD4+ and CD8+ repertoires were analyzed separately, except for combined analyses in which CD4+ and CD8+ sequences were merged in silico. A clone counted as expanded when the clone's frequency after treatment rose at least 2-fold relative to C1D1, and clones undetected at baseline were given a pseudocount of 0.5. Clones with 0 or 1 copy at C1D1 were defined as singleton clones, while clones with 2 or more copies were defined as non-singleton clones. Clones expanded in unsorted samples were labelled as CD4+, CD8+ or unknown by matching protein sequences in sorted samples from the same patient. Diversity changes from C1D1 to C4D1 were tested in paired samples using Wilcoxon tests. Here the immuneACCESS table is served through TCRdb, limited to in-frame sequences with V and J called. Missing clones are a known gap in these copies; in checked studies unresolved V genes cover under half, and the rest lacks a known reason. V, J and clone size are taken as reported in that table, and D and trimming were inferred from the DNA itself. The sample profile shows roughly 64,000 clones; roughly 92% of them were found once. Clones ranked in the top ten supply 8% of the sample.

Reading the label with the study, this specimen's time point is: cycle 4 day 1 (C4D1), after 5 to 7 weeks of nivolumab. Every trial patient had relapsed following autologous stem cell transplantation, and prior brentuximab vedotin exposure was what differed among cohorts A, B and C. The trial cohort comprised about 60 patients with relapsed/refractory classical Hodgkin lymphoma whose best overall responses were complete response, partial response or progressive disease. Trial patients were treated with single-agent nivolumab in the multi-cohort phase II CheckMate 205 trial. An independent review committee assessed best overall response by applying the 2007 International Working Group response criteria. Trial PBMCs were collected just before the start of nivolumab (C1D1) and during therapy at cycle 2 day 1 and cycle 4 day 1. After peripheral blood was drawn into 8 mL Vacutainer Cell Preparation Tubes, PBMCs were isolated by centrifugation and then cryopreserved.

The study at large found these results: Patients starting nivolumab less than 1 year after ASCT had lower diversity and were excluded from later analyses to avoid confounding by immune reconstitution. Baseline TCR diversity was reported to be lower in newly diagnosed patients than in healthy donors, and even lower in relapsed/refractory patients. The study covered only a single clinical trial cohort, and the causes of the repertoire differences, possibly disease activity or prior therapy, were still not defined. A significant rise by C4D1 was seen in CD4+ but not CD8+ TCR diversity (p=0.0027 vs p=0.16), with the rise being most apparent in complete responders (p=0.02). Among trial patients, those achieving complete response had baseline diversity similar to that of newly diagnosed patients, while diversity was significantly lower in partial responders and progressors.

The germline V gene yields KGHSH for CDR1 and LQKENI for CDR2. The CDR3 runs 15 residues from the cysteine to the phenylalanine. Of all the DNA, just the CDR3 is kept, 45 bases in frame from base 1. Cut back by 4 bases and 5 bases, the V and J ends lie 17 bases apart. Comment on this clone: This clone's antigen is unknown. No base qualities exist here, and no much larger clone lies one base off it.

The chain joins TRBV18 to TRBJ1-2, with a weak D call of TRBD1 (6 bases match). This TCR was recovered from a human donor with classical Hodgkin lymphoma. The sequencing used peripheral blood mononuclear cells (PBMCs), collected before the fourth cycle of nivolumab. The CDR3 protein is CASSQDRPNLYGYTF. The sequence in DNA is TGTGCCAGCTCACAGGACAGACCTAACCTTTATGGCTACACCTTC.